Listed below are T cell receptor beta chains from one sample, sequenced in a study of blood T cell repertoires in COVID-19. The table came from immunoSEQ multiplex PCR; TCRdb's copy has only in-frame clones and leaves some out. The table shows over 120,000 clones, with 75% to 90% occurring only once. Specimen: peripheral blood. Receptor source: a man aged 50 or older who had recovered from COVID-19. The CDR3 runs from the conserved cysteine through the conserved F or W. D genes are given only for firm matches. For some rows the clone size is stated as once, few or many, or as a class when expanded; others skip it.

d_call	clone_size	v_call	j_call	cdr3_length	cdr3_aa
-	-	TRBV7-2	TRBJ1-4	15	CASSKQVATNEKLFF
TRBD1	-	TRBV18	TRBJ1-5	16	CASSPPNRDRNQPQHF
-	-	TRBV7-8	TRBJ2-5	17	CASSAFGAGAASETQYF
TRBD1	-	TRBV9	TRBJ1-2	15	CASSVGQGGDYGYTF
-	-	TRBV10-3	TRBJ2-1	12	CAISESLERLFF
TRBD1	-	TRBV29-1	TRBJ1-2	13	CSVERAGGGGYTF
-	-	TRBV7-3	TRBJ2-5	13	CASSQGWEETQYF
-	-	TRBV7-9	TRBJ1-2	14	CASSLGAGKNGYTF
-	-	TRBV7-9	TRBJ2-5	15	CASSPGDGVGETQYF
TRBD1	once	TRBV19	TRBJ2-3	15	CASSFGTAHTDTQYF
-	-	TRBV16	TRBJ2-3	16	CASSQFQGMGTDTQYF
TRBD1	-	TRBV5-6	TRBJ1-2	14	CASSPGQGIYGYTF